This TCR beta chain was captured by sequencing in a study of molecular identifiers for immune sequencing clone quantification. Overall study findings and caveats: Spiked Jurkat TCR RNA equivalent to one cell was reportedly detectable in about a million naive cells. Shared barcodes on identical TCR molecules could underestimate the sizes of highly expanded clones.

Germline V gene sequence: CDR1 SEHNR, CDR2 FQNEAQ (reference sequence). CDR3 length equals 17 residues. Trimming cost V 5 bases and J 0 bases; bases outside gene matches: 13. TCRdb passed the PCR reads through MiXCR, listing each CDR3 protein once. The sample lists about 640,000 distinct CDR3 sequences, less than 20% occurring once. Sorted inputs of roughly 20,000 to 1,000,000 cells, with 10%, 30% or 50% RNA, yielded naive CD8 libraries. Isolation of naive CD8 T cells was achieved by sorting on a CD8+CD4-CCR7+CD45RA+ phenotype. This clonotype was detected a few times. Its antigen is as yet unknown. The chain carries TRBV7-9 and TRBJ2-7; 7 nucleotides match TRBD1. Source material: naive CD8+ T cells from blood, with Jurkat cell RNA spiked in. Noted subset: FACS-sorted CD8+CD4-CCR7+CD45RA+ naive T cells. The sequence was obtained from a human donor in good health. Some libraries in this study had Jurkat cell RNA spiked in. Written as DNA, the CDR3 is TGTGCCAGCAGCCCATCCAGAGGGACAGAGATCTCCTACGAGCAGTACTTC. It yields the protein CASSPSRGTEISYEQYF.